These 10 T cell receptor beta chains were sequenced from one sample in a study of blood T cell repertoires in COVID-19. Using immunoSEQ multiplex PCR, the repertoire was profiled, and TCRdb retains in-frame clones only, with some absent. Of about 130,000 clones listed, roughly 83% were seen once; the top ten hold around 3.1%. Sequencing input: peripheral blood. These receptors all come from a woman over 75 with acute or convalescent COVID-19.

The V and J genes are TRBV11-2 and TRBJ2-1; D not resolved. CDR1 is SGHAT, CDR2 FQNNGV, per germline. Trimming removed 6 bases at V and 1 base at J, with 10 bases between. The CDR3 has 14 amino acids. As DNA, the CDR3 is TGTGCCAGCAGGAAATCAGGTTCCTACAATGAGCAGTTCTTC. Translation: CASRKSGSYNEQFF. The full variable domain, its missing parts supplied by reference TRBV11-2 and TRBJ2-1, is EAGVAQSPRYKIIEKRQSVAFWCNPISGHATLYWYQQILGQGPKLLIQFQNNGVVDDSQLPKDRFSAERLKGVDSTLKIQPAKLEDSAVYLCASRKSGSYNEQFFGPGTRLTVL.

The chain uses TRBV29-1 and TRBJ2-6; weak D call: TRBD1 (5 bases). CDR1 and CDR2 (germline): SQVTM, ANQGSEA. The CDR3 is made up of 15 amino acids. V was pared by 4 bases and J by 2 bases, with 12 bases between. Here the CDR3 reads CSVVSQGAGANVLTF. The CDR3 DNA follows: TGCAGCGTTGTCTCGCAGGGTGCTGGGGCCAACGTCCTGACTTTC.

The genes are TRBV5-1 and TRBJ1-4, with D unresolved. Trimming cost V 5 bases and J 3 bases, with 14 bases left between them. CDR3 length: 15 amino acids. Germline assignment: CDR1 SGHRS and CDR2 YFSETQ. The chain's CDR3 is CASSEEGGPNEKLFF. The CDR3 DNA sequence: TGCGCCAGCAGTGAGGAGGGAGGCCCTAATGAAAAACTGTTTTTT.

This sequence joins TRBV19 and TRBJ1-1; no clear D. This CDR3 spans 13 amino acids. Germline V gives CDR1 LNHDA, CDR2 SQIVND (reference sequence). The V and J ends lost 1 base and 11 bases respectively, with 14 bases between them. The CDR3 here is CASSIGPAMEAFF. The CDR3 region has the DNA TGTGCCAGTAGTATAGGGCCAGCCATGGAGGCTTTCTTT.

This clone was seen only once. The chain couples TRBV2 to TRBJ2-1, with D perhaps matching TRBD2 (5 bases). V shed 7 bases and J shed 0 bases, with 10 bases lying between them. This CDR3 has 14 residues. Germline loops: CDR1 SNHLY, CDR2 FYNNEI. The CDR3 DNA follows: TGTGCCAGCATGTGGGAGAGCTCCTACAATGAGCAGTTCTTC. Its translation is CASMWESSYNEQFF. The variable domain in full, with the rest retrieved from reference TRBV2 and TRBJ2-1, is EPEVTQTPSHQVTQMGQEVILRCVPISNHLYFYWYRQILGQKVEFLVSFYNNEISEKSEIFDDQFSVERPDGSNFTLKIRSTKLEDSAMYFCASMWESSYNEQFFGPGTRLTVL.

The V and J genes are TRBV11-2 and TRBJ2-7; 9 nucleotides agree with TRBD1. The CDR3 is 14 residues long. Germline V lookup: CDR1 SGHAT, CDR2 FQNNGV. V lost 2 bases and J lost 3; bases outside the gene matches: 2. The CDR3 nucleotides read TGTGCCAGCAGCTTATCGGACAGGGGCTACGAGCAGTACTTC. It is translated as CASSLSDRGYEQYF.

Here the CDR3 reads CASSLGRVDGYTF. In DNA, the CDR3 is TGTGCCAGCAGCTTAGGCAGGGTTGATGGCTACACCTTC. The V gene is TRBV7-2, the J gene TRBJ1-2; D possibly corresponds to TRBD1 (5 bases). This CDR3 contains 13 residues. Between the trimmed V and J ends, which lost 1 base and 6 bases, there was a span of 9 bases. CDR1 is SGHTA and CDR2 is FQGNSA in the germline V gene.

The chain joins TRBV3-1 (or the pseudogene TRBV3-2) to TRBJ1-1; 7 bases align to TRBD1. CDR1 is LGHDT and CDR2 is YNNKEL in the germline V gene (reference sequence). The length of the CDR3 is 13 residues. The V segment lost 6 bases and the J segment 6 bases; nucleotides outside the gene matches: 7. The CDR3 here is CASSRRQGPEAFF. CDR3 coding DNA: TGTGCCAGCAGTCGCCGACAGGGACCTGAAGCTTTCTTT.

This rearrangement joins TRBV2 to TRBJ1-2; 7 bases match TRBD1. Germline V gene lookup returns CDR1 SNHLY and CDR2 FYNNEI. V gave up 5 bases and J gave up 4 bases; unmatched junction bases: 7. CDR3 length: 14 residues. The CDR3 coding sequence is TGTGCCAGCAGTCTCCGGACAGGCGTCTATGGCTACACCTTC. Translation: CASSLRTGVYGYTF.

The chain links TRBV2 to TRBJ2-7; the match to TRBD2 covers 9 bases. The CDR3 contains 15 residues. The trim removed 2 bases at V and 6 bases at J, leaving 8 bases unmatched. CDR1 is SNHLY, CDR2 FYNNEI, per germline. The CDR3 DNA is TGTGCCAGCAGTGAATCTAGCGGGGCCTTGGGCGAGCAGTACTTC. Amino acid sequence: CASSESSGALGEQYF.